The 8 T cell receptor beta chains below were found in one sample sequenced in a study of shared clonotypes between healthy human individuals (dated by TCRdb to about 2020). The library was produced with the immunoSEQ multiplex PCR assay. TCRdb re-hosts the immuneACCESS table, in-frame sequences only. Its copies lack some clones; in the studies checked, an unresolved V gene accounts for under half of them, and the cause for the rest is not known. The sample table holds about a million clones, of which about 75% were seen once. Clones ranked in the top ten supply approximately 1.5% of the sample. Sequencing used memory CD4+ T cells sorted from blood. The cell subset or site label on this specimen signifies: CD45RA-negative fraction. Every receptor here comes from a man aged 18 to 30 in good health.

This chain connects TRBV14 to TRBJ2-5; TRBD2 matches 8 bases. Trimming took 3 bases from V and 4 from J; bases not matched to a gene: 7. Germline loops: CDR1 SGHDN, CDR2 FVKESK. The CDR3 runs 15 residues. The CDR3 nucleotides read TGTGCCAGCAGCCACCACGGACTAGCCGCAGAGACCCAGTACTTC. Protein product: CASSHHGLAAETQYF. Full variable domain (rest looked up from reference TRBV14 and TRBJ2-5): EAGVTQFPSHSVIEKGQTVTLRCDPISGHDNLYWYRRVMGKEIKFLLHFVKESKQDESGMPNNRFLAERTGGTYSTLKVQPAELEDSGVYFCASSHHGLAAETQYFGPGTRLLVL.

The chain carries TRBV19 and TRBJ1-6; D is ambiguous. Germline loops: CDR1 LNHDA, CDR2 SQIVND (reference sequence). Trimming removed 4 bases at V and 6 bases at J, with 16 bases between. This CDR3 has 16 residues. The DNA of the CDR3 is TGTGCCAGTAGTAACCCCCCGGGATCGCGTAATTCACCCCTCCACTTT. Its translation is CASSNPPGSRNSPLHF.

This clone was seen once. The chain has TRBV7-8 and TRBJ2-5; 8 bases are shared with TRBD1. CDR3 length: 14 amino acids. J lost 1 base, V lost 2 bases, and 0 bases had no gene match. CDR1 is SGHVS, CDR2 FQNEAQ, per germline. The CDR3 DNA sequence: TGTGCCAGCAGCTTAACAGGGGGCCAAGAGACCCAGTACTTC. Its translation is CASSLTGGQETQYF.

This chain connects TRBV30 to TRBJ2-3, with 7 nucleotides matching TRBD2. Trimming took 8 bases from V and 4 from J; bases not matched to a gene: 15. Germline V CDR1 and CDR2: GTSNPN, SVGIG (reference sequence). The CDR3 loop spans 15 amino acids. In nucleotides, the CDR3 is TGTGCCGGAACCGAGCTAGCGGTAGGGTCAGATACGCAGTATTTT. Protein product: CAGTELAVGSDTQYF.

This chain links TRBV7-2 with TRBJ2-1, with D perhaps matching TRBD2 (5 bases). This CDR3 comprises 12 residues. Trimming took 5 bases from V and 7 from J, leaving 9 bases between them. CDR1 and CDR2 from the germline V gene are SGHTA and FQGNSA. The CDR3 coding sequence is TGTGCCAGCAGCACCCCGGGGAATGAGCAGTTCTTC. It yields the protein CASSTPGNEQFF.

The chain employs TRBV5-8 and TRBJ2-7; 8 nucleotides match TRBD1. CDR3 length: 15 amino acids. V shed 2 bases and J 2 bases; nucleotides not matched to a gene: 6. Germline V lookup: CDR1 SGHTS, CDR2 YDEGEE. The CDR3: CASSFSDRATYEQYF. CDR3 DNA sequence: TGTGCCAGCAGCTTCTCGGACAGGGCCACCTACGAGCAGTACTTC.

This chain uses TRBV6-1 with TRBJ1-2; 7 nucleotides line up with TRBD1. This CDR3 is 15 amino acids long. CDR1 is MNHNS, CDR2 SASEGT, per germline. V lost 3 bases and J lost 6; bases outside the gene matches: 10. The CDR3 bases are TGTGCCAGCAGTGACCCCAGGGGACAGATGAATGGCTACACCTTC. As protein: CASSDPRGQMNGYTF.

The rearrangement uses TRBV10-1 and TRBJ2-4, with D possibly TRBD2 on 5 matching bases. This CDR3 is 16 amino acids long. V was clipped by 5 bases and J by 0 bases, with 14 bases between them. Germline CDR1 reads WNHNN; CDR2 reads SYGVQD (reference sequence). The CDR3 protein is CASSWMDFIAKNIQYF. The CDR3 DNA reads as TGCGCCAGCAGTTGGATGGACTTCATAGCCAAAAACATTCAGTACTTC.